Reported below is one T cell receptor (beta chain). As yet, its antigen is unknown. These data belong to a study of CD4 T cells in relation to SARS-CoV-2 and coronaviruses. Across the study: PBMCs were cultured with antigen for 10 days before TCR beta sequencing. The restricting HLA molecule for shared crossreactive spike epitopes was mapped.

V was shortened by 7 bases and J by 4 bases, with 16 bases between the two germline ends. CDR1 MNHEY and CDR2 SVGAGI come from the germline V gene. The CDR3 totals 14 residues. Measured with immunoSEQ multiplex PCR; TCRdb has only the in-frame clones, and not every one. The sample holds around 25,000 clones, about two thirds seen once. Unexposed donor CD4+ T cells date from 2011-2018, before the COVID-19 pandemic. The cells were cultured for about ten days before CD4+ T cells were isolated. Testing used SARS-CoV-2 S/N and four cold-coronavirus spikes on unexposed-donor CD4+ T cells, cells permitting. Cultures received half-medium IL-2 refreshes on days 3 and 7.

The V call is TRBV6-5, the J call TRBJ1-2; no reliable D call. This sequence originates from a human donor in good health. Source material: CD4+ T cells from PBMCs, cultured in vitro. The CDR3 spells CASTSGSPIYGYTF. CDR3 nucleotides: TGTGCCAGCACCTCCGGGAGCCCGATCTATGGCTACACCTTC.